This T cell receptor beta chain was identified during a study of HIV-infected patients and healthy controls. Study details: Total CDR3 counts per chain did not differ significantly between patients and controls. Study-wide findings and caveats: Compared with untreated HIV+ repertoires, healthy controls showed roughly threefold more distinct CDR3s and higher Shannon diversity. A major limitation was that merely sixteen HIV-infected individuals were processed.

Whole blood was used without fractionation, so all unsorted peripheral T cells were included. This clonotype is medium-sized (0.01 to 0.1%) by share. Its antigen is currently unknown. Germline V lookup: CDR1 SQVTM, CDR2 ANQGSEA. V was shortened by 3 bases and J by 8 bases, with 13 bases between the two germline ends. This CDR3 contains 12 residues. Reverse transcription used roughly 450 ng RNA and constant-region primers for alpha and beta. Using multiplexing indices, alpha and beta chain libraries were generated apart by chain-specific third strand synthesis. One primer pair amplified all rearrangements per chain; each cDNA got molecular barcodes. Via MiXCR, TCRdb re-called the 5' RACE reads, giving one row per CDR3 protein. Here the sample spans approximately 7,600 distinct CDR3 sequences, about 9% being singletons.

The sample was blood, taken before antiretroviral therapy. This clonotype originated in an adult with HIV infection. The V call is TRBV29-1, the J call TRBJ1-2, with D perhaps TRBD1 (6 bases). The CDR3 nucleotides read TGCAGCGTTGACGGGGGGCAGGGAGGCTACACCTTC. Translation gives CSVDGGQGGYTF.